This T cell receptor beta chain was observed in a study of blood T cell repertoires in COVID-19 (dated by TCRdb to 2018 to 2020). For the study in its entirety: Samples from collaborators originated in the United States, Italy and Spain and spanned both the acute and convalescent phases of COVID-19. The material from the prospective study consisted of cDNA or gDNA derived from T cells, B-cell-depleted T cells, or PBMCs. The repertoires were made available in a free public database intended to serve as a resource for research on the immune response to SARS-CoV-2. Where available, HLA class I and class II types were taken from metadata supplied by the sample provider and were not determined by assay-based typing. Samples were obtained from the ongoing ImmuneRACE study (first 160 participants) and from over 1,000 subjects provided by 6 global collaborators. A de-identified subject ID, COVID-19 status, age in years and sex were almost always included in the sample metadata. The dataset comprised deeply sampled blood TCRbeta repertoires from subjects exposed to, actively infected with, or recovered from COVID-19. Overall study results and their limits: The quantity of clinical and demographic metadata differed by source and by participant and was supplied without curation.

A few counts support this clone. The antigen this receptor binds is unknown. Base qualities are missing; no much larger clone stands one base away. In the prospective study, participants were roughly 18 to 89 years old, resided in about two dozen geographic areas of the United States, and were enrolled through a virtual design. In the prospective study, participants were assigned to cohorts based on the clinical history participants reported in a screening survey and a study questionnaire. ImmuneRACE Cohort 3 recovered participants were defined by two consecutive negative NP/OP PCR tests, healthcare professional clearance, or symptom resolution. Mobile phlebotomists in the prospective study collected whole blood, serum and a nasopharyngeal or oropharyngeal swab from every participant. Over an approximately 2-month period, participants in the prospective study had the option of providing additional blood draws and questionnaires. Before DNA extraction, blood samples from the prospective study were shipped at room temperature or frozen.

The germline V gene sets CDR1 to SGHDN and CDR2 to FVKESK. Reading from cysteine to phenylalanine, the CDR3 counts 14 amino acids. Left in the record is the CDR3 DNA by itself, 42 bases read in frame from the first base. Trimming takes 5 bases from V and 3 bases from J, and the germline ends sit 14 bases apart. TCRbeta CDR3 regions were amplified from genomic DNA using the immunoSEQ Assay, a bias-controlled multiplex PCR. As for how the authors treated the data: Nucleated cell counts per sample were estimated from amplification of reference gene primers within the assay. To quantify the absolute abundance of each unique TCRbeta CDR3 rearrangement, sequence reads were collapsed and filtered. Productive Simpson clonality was computed per sample as the square root of Simpson's diversity index over productive rearrangements. TCRdb took this table from immuneACCESS and kept in-frame rearrangements with V and J called. Such tables lack part of the clones; where checked against another copy, unresolved V genes explain under half of the gap, and the rest is unexplained. V and J calls and clone size are copied from that table; D and trimming were computed from the DNA. The sample profile shows 300,000 to 450,000 clones; around 87% of them were found once. 0.95% to 1.1% of the sample belongs to the ten largest clones.

The sequence was collected from a man aged 18 to 30 who had recovered from COVID-19. Sequenced sample: PBMCs or T cells enriched from blood (not recorded which). The sequence is built from TRBV14 and TRBJ2-7; the D gene is perhaps TRBD2, from 6 matching bases. Read as DNA, the sequence is TGTGCCAGCAGCGAGGACGGGAGTTACTACGAGCAGTACTTC. This is translated as CASSEDGSYYEQYF. Joined to the reference TRBV14 and TRBJ2-7 proteins, this CDR3 gives the full variable domain: EAGVTQFPSHSVIEKGQTVTLRCDPISGHDNLYWYRRVMGKEIKFLLHFVKESKQDESGMPNNRFLAERTGGTYSTLKVQPAELEDSGVYFCASSEDGSYYEQYFGPGTRLTVT.